These 15 T cell receptor beta chains originate from one sample sequenced in a study of blood T cells in healthy people across ages. A sample-barcoded 5' primer and a J-beta primer mix were used in a second PCR of roughly 7 to 12 cycles. One entry per CDR3 protein, called by TCRdb with MiXCR from the 5' RACE reads. Of about 800,000 distinct CDR3 sequences in the sample, around a quarter were seen once. These same data were also listed under a study on T cells of mothers and their children.

Sequences were obtained from blood. Every receptor here comes from a boy between 5 and 17 years old in good health.

Of note for this clonotype: At one of its ends the junction is not consistent with the germline gene, which may arise from a read error. The genes are TRBV5-5 and TRBJ1-1; perhaps TRBD1 as D (5 bases). The CDR3 extends over 15 amino acids. CDR1 and CDR2 from the germline V gene are SGHKS and YYEKEE (reference sequence). The CDR3 loop is CASTLGYKGTTEAFF. The CDR3 DNA reads as TGTGCCAGCACCTTGGGCTATAAAGGGACCACTGAAGCTTTCTTT.

This clonotype was detected only a few times. This rearrangement joins TRBV20-1 to TRBJ2-7, with unresolved D. This CDR3 is 15 amino acids long. V gave up 0 bases and J gave up 2 bases, with 14 bases separating them. Germline CDR1 and CDR2: DFQATT and SNEGSKA (reference sequence). The CDR3 DNA reads as TGCAGTGCTAGAGATGTCCTGAGGCAGACCTACGAGCAGTACTTC. Protein sequence: CSARDVLRQTYEQYF.

This clonotype was recorded only once. The junction does not match germline at one end; this may be a read error. V usage is TRBV6-6 and J usage is TRBJ2-2; 12 bases agree with TRBD2. Germline V gene lookup returns CDR1 MNHNY and CDR2 SVGAGI (reference sequence). This CDR3 is 15 amino acids long. CDR3 coding DNA: TGTGCCTGCAGTTACCCGACTAGCGGGAGAGGGGAGCTGTTTTTT. It encodes CACSYPTSGRGELFF.

This clonotype was observed many times. The chain couples TRBV28 to TRBJ2-1; D not resolved. Trimming removed 3 bases from V and 3 bases from J, with 3 bases in between. Per the germline V gene, CDR1 is MDHEN and CDR2 is SYDVKM. The CDR3 covers 12 residues. The CDR3 region has the DNA TGTGCCAGCAGTTTCGGCTACAATGAGCAGTTCTTC. This encodes CASSFGYNEQFF. The variable domain in full, with the rest retrieved from reference TRBV28 and TRBJ2-1, is DVKVTQSSRYLVKRTGEKVFLECVQDMDHENMFWYRQDPGLGLRLIYFSYDVKMKEKGDIPEGYSVSREKKERFSLILESASTNQTSMYLCASSFGYNEQFFGPGTRLTVL.

The CDR3 reads CASSLLEGGTDIQYF. Written as DNA, the CDR3 is TGTGCCAGCAGCTTATTGGAGGGGGGCACGGACATTCAGTACTTC. The chain links TRBV7-9 to TRBJ2-4; D tentatively reads TRBD1 or TRBD2 (6 bases each). V lost 2 bases and J 8 bases, leaving 16 bases between the germline ends. The CDR3 has 15 amino acids. CDR1 is SEHNR, CDR2 FQNEAQ, per germline (reference sequence).

This sequence joins TRBV14 and TRBJ1-1; D remains unclear. The germline gives CDR1 SGHDN, CDR2 FVKESK. This CDR3 has 13 amino acids. V lost 4 bases and J 7 bases, leaving 13 bases between the germline ends. The CDR3 sequence: CASSLLPTVEAFF. The DNA of the CDR3 is TGTGCCAGCAGCCTCCTTCCCACAGTTGAAGCTTTCTTT.

The chain is built from TRBV4-3 and TRBJ1-4; weak D call: TRBD1 (5 bases). Trimming took 4 bases from V and 5 from J, leaving 14 bases between them. This CDR3 spans 15 amino acids. CDR1 is LGHNA and CDR2 is YSLEER in the germline V gene. CDR3: CASSPRGAPNEKLFF. CDR3 bases: TGCGCCAGCAGCCCCCGAGGGGCCCCCAATGAAAAACTGTTTTTT.

Only a few counts were recorded for this clonotype. The chain employs TRBV29-1 and TRBJ2-7; 7 bases map to TRBD1. V was clipped by 6 bases and J by 3 bases; unmatched bases: 2. The CDR3 loop spans 11 amino acids. Germline assignment: CDR1 SQVTM and CDR2 ANQGSEA. CDR3: CSVTGNYEQYF. DNA of the CDR3: TGCAGCGTGACAGGGAACTACGAGCAGTACTTC.

The chain combines TRBV5-6 with TRBJ2-1, with no clear D. V was pared by 4 bases and J by 10 bases, with 9 bases between. CDR1 and CDR2 (germline): SGHDT, YYEEEE. The CDR3 has 11 residues. This chain's CDR3 is CASSAAWEQFF. The DNA for the CDR3 is TGTGCCAGCAGCGCGGCGTGGGAGCAGTTCTTC.

The rearrangement uses TRBV6-1 and TRBJ2-3, with a weak D call TRBD2 (6 bases). Germline V gene lookup returns CDR1 MNHNS and CDR2 SASEGT. This CDR3 is built from 15 residues. Trimming shortened V by 10 bases and J by 3 bases, and 20 bases separated the two germline ends. The CDR3 DNA sequence: TGTGCCACCACTGTGTTGGGACTCCAAACAGATACGCAGTATTTT. It specifies CATTVLGLQTDTQYF.

This clonotype was seen a handful of times. V and J are TRBV7-2 and TRBJ2-5, with D possibly being TRBD2 (6 bases). CDR1 is SGHTA and CDR2 is FQGNSA in the germline V gene. CDR3 length: 15 amino acids. V was trimmed by 5 bases and J by 5 bases, leaving 18 bases between them. The CDR3 is CASSGWRGGWETQYF. As DNA, the CDR3 is TGTGCCAGCAGCGGCTGGCGGGGTGGGTGGGAGACCCAGTACTTC.

The gene calls are TRBV29-1 and TRBJ1-2; no definite D call. CDR3 length: 9 residues. Deletions cut 2 bases from V and 7 bases from J, with 2 bases between. Per the germline V gene, CDR1 is SQVTM and CDR2 is ANQGSEA. The CDR3 protein is CSVESGYTF. The DNA of the CDR3 is TGCAGCGTTGAATCTGGCTACACCTTC.

The chain combines TRBV6-6 with TRBJ2-6; D possibly corresponds to TRBD2 (5 bases). V was trimmed by 4 bases and J by 2 bases, leaving 12 bases between them. This CDR3 spans 16 amino acids. Germline CDR1 and CDR2: MNHNY and SVGAGI (reference sequence). CDR3 nucleotides: TGTGCCAGCAGTTCACCTTGGGAGACTGGGGCCAACGTCCTGACTTTC. Its protein is CASSSPWETGANVLTF.

The rearrangement joins TRBV29-1 to TRBJ1-1, with a weak D call TRBD1 (6 bases). Germline V CDR1 and CDR2: SQVTM, ANQGSEA. This CDR3 is built from 16 residues. The V and J ends lost 1 base and 5 bases respectively, with 20 bases between them. For the CDR3, the DNA is TGCAGCGTTGAAGTATGGCAGGGGACTCATGGAACTGAAGCTTTCTTT. Its protein is CSVEVWQGTHGTEAFF. Using reference TRBV29-1 and TRBJ1-1 for the parts outside the CDR3, the full variable domain is SAVISQKPSRDICQRGTSLTIQCQVDSQVTMMFWYRQQPGQSLTLIATANQGSEATYESGFVIDKFPISRPNLTFSTLTVSNMSPEDSSIYLCSVEVWQGTHGTEAFFGQGTRLTVV.

This clonotype has more than one count but fewer than ten. V and J are TRBV20-1 and TRBJ2-1; 9 nucleotides align to TRBD2. The CDR3 totals 16 residues. CDR1 and CDR2 (germline): DFQATT, SNEGSKA (reference sequence). Trimming took 5 bases from V and 4 from J; bases not matched to a gene: 12. CDR3 sequence (DNA): TGCAGTGCTTACCACCACCTAGCGGGATCGTACAATGAGCAGTTCTTC. Translated: CSAYHHLAGSYNEQFF.